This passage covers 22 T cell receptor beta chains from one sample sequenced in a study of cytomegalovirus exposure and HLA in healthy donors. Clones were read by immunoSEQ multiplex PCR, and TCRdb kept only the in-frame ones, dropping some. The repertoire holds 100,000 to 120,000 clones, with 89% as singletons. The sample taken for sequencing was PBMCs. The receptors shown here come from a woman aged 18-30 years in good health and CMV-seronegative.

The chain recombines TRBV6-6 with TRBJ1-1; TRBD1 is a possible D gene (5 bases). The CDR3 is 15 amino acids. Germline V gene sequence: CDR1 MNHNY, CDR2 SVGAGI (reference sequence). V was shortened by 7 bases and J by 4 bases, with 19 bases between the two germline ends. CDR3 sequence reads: CASNPPTADTTEAFF. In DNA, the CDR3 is TGTGCCAGCAACCCCCCGACGGCGGACACCACTGAAGCTTTCTTT.

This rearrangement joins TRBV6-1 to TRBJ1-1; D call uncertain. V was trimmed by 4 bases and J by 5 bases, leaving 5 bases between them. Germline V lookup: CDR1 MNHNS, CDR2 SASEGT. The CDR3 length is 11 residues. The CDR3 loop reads CASSGATEAFF. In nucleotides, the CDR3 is TGTGCCAGCAGTGGGGCTACTGAAGCTTTCTTT.

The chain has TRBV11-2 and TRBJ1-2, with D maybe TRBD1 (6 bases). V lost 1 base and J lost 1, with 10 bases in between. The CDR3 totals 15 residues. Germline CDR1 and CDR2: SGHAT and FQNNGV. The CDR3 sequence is CASSLVAGDNYGYTF. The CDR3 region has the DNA TGTGCCAGCAGCTTAGTGGCAGGGGATAACTATGGCTACACCTTC.

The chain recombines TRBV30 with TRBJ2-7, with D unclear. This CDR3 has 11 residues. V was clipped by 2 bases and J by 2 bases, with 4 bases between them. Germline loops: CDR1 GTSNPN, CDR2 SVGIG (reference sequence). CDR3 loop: CAWSNTYEQYF. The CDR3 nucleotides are TGTGCCTGGAGTAATACCTACGAGCAGTACTTC.

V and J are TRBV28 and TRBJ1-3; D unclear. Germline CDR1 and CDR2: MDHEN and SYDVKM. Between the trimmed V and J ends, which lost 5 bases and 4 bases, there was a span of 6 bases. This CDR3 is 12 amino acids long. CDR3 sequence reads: CASSIAGNTIYF. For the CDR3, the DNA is TGTGCCAGCAGTATAGCCGGAAACACCATATATTTT.

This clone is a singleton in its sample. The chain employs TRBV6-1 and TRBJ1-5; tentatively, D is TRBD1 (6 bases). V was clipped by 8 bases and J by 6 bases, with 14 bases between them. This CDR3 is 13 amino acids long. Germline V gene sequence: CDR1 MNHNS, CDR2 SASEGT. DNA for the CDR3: TGTGCCAGCGGGGACAAACCGGGTCAGCCCCAGCATTTT. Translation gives CASGDKPGQPQHF.

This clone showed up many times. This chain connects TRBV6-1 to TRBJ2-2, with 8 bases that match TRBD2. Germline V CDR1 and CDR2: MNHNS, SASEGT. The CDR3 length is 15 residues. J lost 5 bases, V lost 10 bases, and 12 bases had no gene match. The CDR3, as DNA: TGTGCCATCGCGGCGGGGGGAGTGGAAACCGGGGAGCTGTTTTTT. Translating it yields CAIAAGGVETGELFF.

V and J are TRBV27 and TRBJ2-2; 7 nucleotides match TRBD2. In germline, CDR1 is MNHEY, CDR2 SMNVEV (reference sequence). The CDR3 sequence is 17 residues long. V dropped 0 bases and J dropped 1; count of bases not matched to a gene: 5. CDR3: CASSLSRGGRNTGELFF. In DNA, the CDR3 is TGTGCCAGCAGTTTATCGAGGGGCGGGAGGAACACCGGGGAGCTGTTTTTT.

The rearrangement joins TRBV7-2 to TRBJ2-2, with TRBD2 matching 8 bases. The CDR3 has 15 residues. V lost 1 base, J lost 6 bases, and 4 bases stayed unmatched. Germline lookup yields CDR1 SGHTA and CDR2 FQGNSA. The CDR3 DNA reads TGTGCCAGCAGCTTAGTGGATAGCGGGGCCGGGGAGCTGTTTTTT. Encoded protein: CASSLVDSGAGELFF.

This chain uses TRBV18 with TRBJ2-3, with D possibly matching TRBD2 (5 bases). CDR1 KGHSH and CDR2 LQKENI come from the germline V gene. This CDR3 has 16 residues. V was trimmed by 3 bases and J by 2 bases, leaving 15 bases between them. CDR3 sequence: CASSPPSVGATDTQYF. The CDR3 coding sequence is TGTGCCAGCTCACCTCCCTCGGTGGGAGCCACAGATACGCAGTATTTT.

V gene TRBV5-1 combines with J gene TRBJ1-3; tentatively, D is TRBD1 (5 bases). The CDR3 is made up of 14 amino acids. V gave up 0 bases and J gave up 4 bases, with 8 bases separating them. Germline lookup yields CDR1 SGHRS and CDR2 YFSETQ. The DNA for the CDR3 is TGCGCCAGCAGCTTGGCGGGGGAAGGAAACACCATATATTTT. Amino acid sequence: CASSLAGEGNTIYF.

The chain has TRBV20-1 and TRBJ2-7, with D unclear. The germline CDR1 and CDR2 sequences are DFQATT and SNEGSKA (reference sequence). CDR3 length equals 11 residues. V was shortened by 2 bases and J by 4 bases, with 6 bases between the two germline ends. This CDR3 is CSARYQYEQYF. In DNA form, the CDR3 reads TGCAGTGCTAGATACCAGTACGAGCAGTACTTC.

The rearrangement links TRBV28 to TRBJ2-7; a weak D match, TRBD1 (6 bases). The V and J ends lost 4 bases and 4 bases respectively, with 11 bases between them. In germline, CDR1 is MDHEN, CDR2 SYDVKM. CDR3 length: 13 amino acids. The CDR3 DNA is TGTGCCAGCAGTTCTTCAGGGGTGTACGAGCAGTACTTC. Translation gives CASSSSGVYEQYF.

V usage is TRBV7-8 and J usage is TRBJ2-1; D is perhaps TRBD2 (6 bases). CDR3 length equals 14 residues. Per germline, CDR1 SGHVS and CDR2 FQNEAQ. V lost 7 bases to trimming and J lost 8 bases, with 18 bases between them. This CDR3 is CASTPPGGAHEQFF. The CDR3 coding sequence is TGTGCCAGCACCCCCCCAGGCGGGGCCCATGAGCAGTTCTTC.

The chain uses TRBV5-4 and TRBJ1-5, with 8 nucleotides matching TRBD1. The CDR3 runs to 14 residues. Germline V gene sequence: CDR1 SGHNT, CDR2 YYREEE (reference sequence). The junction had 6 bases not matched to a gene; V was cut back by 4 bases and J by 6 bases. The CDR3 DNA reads TGTGCCAGCAGCAATCAGGGGGCCCCTCAGCCCCAGCATTTT. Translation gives CASSNQGAPQPQHF.

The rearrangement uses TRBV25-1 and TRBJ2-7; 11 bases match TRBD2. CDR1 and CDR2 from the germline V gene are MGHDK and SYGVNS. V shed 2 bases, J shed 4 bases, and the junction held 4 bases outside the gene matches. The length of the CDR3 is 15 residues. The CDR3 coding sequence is TGTGCCAGCAGTGAAACTAGCGGGAGTTGGTACGAGCAGTACTTC. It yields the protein CASSETSGSWYEQYF.

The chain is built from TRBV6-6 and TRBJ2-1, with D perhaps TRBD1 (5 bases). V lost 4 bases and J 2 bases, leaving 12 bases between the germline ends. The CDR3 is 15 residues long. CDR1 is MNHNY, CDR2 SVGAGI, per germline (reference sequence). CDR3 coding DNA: TGTGCCAGCAGTTCCAACGACAGCCCCTACAATGAGCAGTTCTTC. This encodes CASSSNDSPYNEQFF.

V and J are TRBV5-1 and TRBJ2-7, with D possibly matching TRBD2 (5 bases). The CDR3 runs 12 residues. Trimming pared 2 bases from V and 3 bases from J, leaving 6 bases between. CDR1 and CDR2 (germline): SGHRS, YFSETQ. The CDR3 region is CASSFEGYEQYF. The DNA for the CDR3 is TGCGCCAGCAGCTTTGAGGGCTACGAGCAGTACTTC.

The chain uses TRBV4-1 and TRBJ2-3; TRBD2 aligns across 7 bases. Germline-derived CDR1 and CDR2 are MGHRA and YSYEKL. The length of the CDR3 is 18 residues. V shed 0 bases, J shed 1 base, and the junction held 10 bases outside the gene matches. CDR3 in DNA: TGCGCCAGCAGCCAAGATTCTATGGCTAGCGGACGCACAGATACGCAGTATTTT. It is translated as CASSQDSMASGRTDTQYF.

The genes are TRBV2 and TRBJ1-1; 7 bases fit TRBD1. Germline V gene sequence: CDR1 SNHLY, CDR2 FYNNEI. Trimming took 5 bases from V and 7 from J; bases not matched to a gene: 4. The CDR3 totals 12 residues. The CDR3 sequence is CASSWDSGEAFF. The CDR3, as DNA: TGTGCCAGCAGTTGGGACAGTGGTGAAGCTTTCTTT.

This chain's CDR3 is CAWSTRLAGFFYEQYF. The DNA for the CDR3 is TGTGCCTGGAGTACCCGACTAGCGGGGTTCTTCTACGAGCAGTACTTC. The rearrangement joins TRBV30 to TRBJ2-7, with 11 positions matching TRBD2. The V gene end was trimmed by 2 bases and the J gene end by 3 bases; junction bases not matched to a gene: 9. Germline CDR1 GTSNPN, CDR2 SVGIG (reference sequence). The length of the CDR3 is 16 residues. The variable domain in full, with the rest retrieved from reference TRBV30 and TRBJ2-7, is SQTIHQWPATLVQPVGSPLSLECTVEGTSNPNLYWYRQAAGRGLQLLFYSVGIGQISSEVPQNLSASRPQDRQFILSSKKLLLSDSGFYLCAWSTRLAGFFYEQYFGPGTRLTVT.

This CDR3 reads CASSLGTGKETQYF. The CDR3 DNA follows: TGCGCCAGCAGCCTCGGGACAGGGAAAGAGACCCAGTACTTC. The V and J genes are TRBV10-1 and TRBJ2-5; 9 bases align to TRBD1. The V gene end was trimmed by 6 bases and the J gene end by 3 bases; junction bases not matched to a gene: 5. The CDR3 covers 14 residues. From germline, CDR1 is WNHNN and CDR2 SYGVQD (reference sequence).